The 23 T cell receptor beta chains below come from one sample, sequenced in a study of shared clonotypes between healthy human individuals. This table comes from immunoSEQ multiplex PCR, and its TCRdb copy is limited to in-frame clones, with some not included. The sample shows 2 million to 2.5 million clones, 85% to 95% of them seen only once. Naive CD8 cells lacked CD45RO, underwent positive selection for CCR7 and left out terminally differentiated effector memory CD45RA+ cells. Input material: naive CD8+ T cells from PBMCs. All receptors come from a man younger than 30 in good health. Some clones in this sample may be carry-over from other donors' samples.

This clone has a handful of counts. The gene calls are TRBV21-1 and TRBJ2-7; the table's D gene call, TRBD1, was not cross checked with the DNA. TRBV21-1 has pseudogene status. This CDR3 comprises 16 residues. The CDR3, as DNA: TGTGCCAGCAGCAAGGATAAGACAGGGGCGCTCTACGAGCAGTACTTC. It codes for CASSKDKTGALYEQYF.

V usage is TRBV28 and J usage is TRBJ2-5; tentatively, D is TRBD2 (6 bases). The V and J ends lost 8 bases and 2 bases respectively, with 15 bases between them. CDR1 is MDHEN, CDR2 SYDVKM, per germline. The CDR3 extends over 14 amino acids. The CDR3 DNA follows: TGTGCCAGCGGGCTTAGCGGAGGACAAGAGACCCAGTACTTC. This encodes CASGLSGGQETQYF.

The CDR3 region has the DNA TGTGCCAGCAGCGTCCACCCGTATGCCAAAAACATTCAGTACTTC. Its protein product is CASSVHPYAKNIQYF. This sequence joins TRBV9 and TRBJ2-4; D remains unclear. Germline assignment: CDR1 SGDLS and CDR2 YYNGEE. CDR3 size: 15 residues. V dropped 2 bases and J dropped 1 base, with 10 bases sitting between them.

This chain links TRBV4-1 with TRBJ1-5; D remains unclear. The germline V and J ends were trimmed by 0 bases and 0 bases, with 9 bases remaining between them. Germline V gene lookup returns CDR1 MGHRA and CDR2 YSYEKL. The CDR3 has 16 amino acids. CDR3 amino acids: CASSQDSTYSNQPQHF. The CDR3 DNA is TGCGCCAGCAGCCAAGACTCCACGTATAGCAATCAGCCCCAGCATTTT.

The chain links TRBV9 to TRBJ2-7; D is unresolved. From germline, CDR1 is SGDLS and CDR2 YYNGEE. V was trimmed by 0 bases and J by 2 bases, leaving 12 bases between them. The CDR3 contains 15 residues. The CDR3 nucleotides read TGTGCCAGCAGCGTAGGGATAGGGAATCCCTACGAGCAGTACTTC. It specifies CASSVGIGNPYEQYF.

CDR3 protein: CASSLRRGSDGYTF. CDR3 nucleotides: TGTGCCAGTAGTCTAAGGCGGGGATCGGATGGCTACACCTTC. The rearrangement joins TRBV19 to TRBJ1-2; D is uncertain. Germline CDR1 and CDR2: LNHDA and SQIVND (reference sequence). V was shortened by 5 bases and J by 6 bases, with 16 bases between the two germline ends. The CDR3 sequence is 14 residues long.

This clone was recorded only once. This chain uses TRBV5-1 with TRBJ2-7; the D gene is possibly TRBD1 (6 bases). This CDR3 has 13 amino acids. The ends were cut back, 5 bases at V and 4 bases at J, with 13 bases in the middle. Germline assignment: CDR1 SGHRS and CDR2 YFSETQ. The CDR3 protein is CASRWTATYEQYF. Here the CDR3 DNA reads TGCGCCAGCAGATGGACAGCTACATACGAGCAGTACTTC.

The CDR3 spells CASSLAAGGEQYF. The CDR3, as DNA: TGTGCCAGCAGCTTAGCGGCAGGGGGCGAGCAGTACTTC. The chain couples TRBV7-9 to TRBJ2-7, with TRBD1 matching over 7 bases. Germline V gene lookup returns CDR1 SEHNR and CDR2 FQNEAQ (reference sequence). This CDR3 comprises 13 residues. The junction had 2 bases not matched to a gene; V was cut back by 0 bases and J by 6 bases.

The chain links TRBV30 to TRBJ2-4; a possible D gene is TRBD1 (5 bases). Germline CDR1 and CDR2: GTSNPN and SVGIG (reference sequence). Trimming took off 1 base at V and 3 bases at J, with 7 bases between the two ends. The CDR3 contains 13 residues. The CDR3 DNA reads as TGTGCCTGGAGTGAGGGGAACAAAAACATTCAGTACTTC. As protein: CAWSEGNKNIQYF.

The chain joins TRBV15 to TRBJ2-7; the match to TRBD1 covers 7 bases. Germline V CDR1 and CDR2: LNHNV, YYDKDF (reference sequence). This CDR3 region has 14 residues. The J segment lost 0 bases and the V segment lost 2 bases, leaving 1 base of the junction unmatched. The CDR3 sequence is CATSRRTGSYEQYF. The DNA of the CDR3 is TGTGCCACCAGCAGACGGACAGGCTCCTACGAGCAGTACTTC.

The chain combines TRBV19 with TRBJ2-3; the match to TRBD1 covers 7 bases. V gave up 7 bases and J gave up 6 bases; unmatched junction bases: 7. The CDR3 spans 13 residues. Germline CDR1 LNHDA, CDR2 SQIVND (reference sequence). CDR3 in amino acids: CASTDRIQDTQYF. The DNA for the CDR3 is TGTGCCAGTACGGACAGGATCCAGGATACGCAGTATTTT. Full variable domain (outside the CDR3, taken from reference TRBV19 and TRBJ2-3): DGGITQSPKYLFRKEGQNVTLSCEQNLNHDAMYWYRQDPGQGLRLIYYSQIVNDFQKGDIAEGYSVSREKKESFPLTVTSAQKNPTAFYLCASTDRIQDTQYFGPGTRLTVL.

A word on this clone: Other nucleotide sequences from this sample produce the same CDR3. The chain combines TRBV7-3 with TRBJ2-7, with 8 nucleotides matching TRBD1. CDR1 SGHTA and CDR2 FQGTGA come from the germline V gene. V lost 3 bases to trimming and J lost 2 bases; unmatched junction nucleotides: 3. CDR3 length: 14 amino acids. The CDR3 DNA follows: TGTGCCAGCAGCTTCGACAGGGGTCCCTACGAGCAGTACTTC. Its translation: CASSFDRGPYEQYF.

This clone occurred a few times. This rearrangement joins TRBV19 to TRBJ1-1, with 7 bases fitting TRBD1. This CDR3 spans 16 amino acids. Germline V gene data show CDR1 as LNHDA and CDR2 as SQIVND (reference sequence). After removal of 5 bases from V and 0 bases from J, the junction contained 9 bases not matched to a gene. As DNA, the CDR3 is TGTGCCAGTAGTCCGTGGACAGGTCTCATGAACACTGAAGCTTTCTTT. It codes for CASSPWTGLMNTEAFF.

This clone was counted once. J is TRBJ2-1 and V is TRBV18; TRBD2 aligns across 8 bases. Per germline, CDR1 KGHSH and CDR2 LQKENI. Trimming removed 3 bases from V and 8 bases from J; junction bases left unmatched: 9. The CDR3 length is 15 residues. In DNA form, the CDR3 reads TGTGCCAGCTCACCTTGGGCGGGGGGCCTAGATGAGCAGTTCTTC. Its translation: CASSPWAGGLDEQFF.

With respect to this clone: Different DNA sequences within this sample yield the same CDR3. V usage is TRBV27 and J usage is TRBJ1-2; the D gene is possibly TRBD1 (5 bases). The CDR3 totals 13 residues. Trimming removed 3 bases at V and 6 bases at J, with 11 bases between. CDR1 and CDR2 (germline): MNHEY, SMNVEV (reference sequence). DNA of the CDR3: TGTGCCAGCAGTTTGTCCAGGGTGGATGGCTACACCTTC. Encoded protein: CASSLSRVDGYTF.

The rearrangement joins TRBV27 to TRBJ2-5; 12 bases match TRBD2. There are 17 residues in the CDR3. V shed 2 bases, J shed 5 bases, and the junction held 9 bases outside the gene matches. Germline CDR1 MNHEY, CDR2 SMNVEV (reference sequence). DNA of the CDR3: TGTGCCAGCAGTTTAACAGGCGGACTAGCGGGGTTGGAGACCCAGTACTTC. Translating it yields CASSLTGGLAGLETQYF.

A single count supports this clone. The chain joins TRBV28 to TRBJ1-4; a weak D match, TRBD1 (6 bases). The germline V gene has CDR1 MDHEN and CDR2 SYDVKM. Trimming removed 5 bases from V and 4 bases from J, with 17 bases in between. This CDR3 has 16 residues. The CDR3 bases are TGTGCCAGCAGTCAACTACAGACAGGTCTTAATGAAAAACTGTTTTTT. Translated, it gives CASSQLQTGLNEKLFF. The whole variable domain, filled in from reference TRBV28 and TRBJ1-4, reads DVKVTQSSRYLVKRTGEKVFLECVQDMDHENMFWYRQDPGLGLRLIYFSYDVKMKEKGDIPEGYSVSREKKERFSLILESASTNQTSMYLCASSQLQTGLNEKLFFGSGTQLSVL.

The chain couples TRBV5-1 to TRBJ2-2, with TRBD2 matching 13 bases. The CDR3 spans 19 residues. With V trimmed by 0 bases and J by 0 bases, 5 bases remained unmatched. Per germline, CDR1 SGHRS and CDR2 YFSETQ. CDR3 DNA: TGCGCCAGCAGCTTGGGACTAGCGGGAGGTTTTACGAACACCGGGGAGCTGTTTTTT. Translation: CASSLGLAGGFTNTGELFF.

The CDR3 loop is CASSADEESYEQYF. As DNA, the CDR3 is TGTGCCAGCAGCGCGGATGAAGAATCCTACGAGCAGTACTTC. V usage is TRBV7-9 and J usage is TRBJ2-7; no firm D call. Looked up from germline, CDR1 is SEHNR and CDR2 is FQNEAQ (reference sequence). This CDR3 comprises 14 residues. Trimming removed 5 bases from V and 1 base from J, with 12 bases in between.

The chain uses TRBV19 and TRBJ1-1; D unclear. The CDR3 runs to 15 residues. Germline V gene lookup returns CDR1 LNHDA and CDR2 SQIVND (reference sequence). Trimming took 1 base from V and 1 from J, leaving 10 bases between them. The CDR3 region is CASSIVALPNTEAFF. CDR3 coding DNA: TGTGCCAGTAGTATAGTTGCGCTACCGAACACTGAAGCTTTCTTT.

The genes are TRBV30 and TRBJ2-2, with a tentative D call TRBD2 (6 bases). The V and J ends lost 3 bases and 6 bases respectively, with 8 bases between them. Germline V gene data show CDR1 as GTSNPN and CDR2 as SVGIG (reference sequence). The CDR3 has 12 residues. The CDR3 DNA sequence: TGTGCCTGGAGGCGGGGTTCCGGGGAGCTGTTTTTT. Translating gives CAWRRGSGELFF. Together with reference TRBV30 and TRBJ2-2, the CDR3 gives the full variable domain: SQTIHQWPATLVQPVGSPLSLECTVEGTSNPNLYWYRQAAGRGLQLLFYSVGIGQISSEVPQNLSASRPQDRQFILSSKKLLLSDSGFYLCAWRRGSGELFFGEGSRLTVL.

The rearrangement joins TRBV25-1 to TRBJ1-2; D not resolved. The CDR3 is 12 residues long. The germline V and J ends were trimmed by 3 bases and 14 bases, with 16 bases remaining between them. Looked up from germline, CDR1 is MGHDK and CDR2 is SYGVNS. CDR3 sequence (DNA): TGTGCCAGCAGTGATGTAGAGACGGGTGTAACCTTC. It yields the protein CASSDVETGVTF.

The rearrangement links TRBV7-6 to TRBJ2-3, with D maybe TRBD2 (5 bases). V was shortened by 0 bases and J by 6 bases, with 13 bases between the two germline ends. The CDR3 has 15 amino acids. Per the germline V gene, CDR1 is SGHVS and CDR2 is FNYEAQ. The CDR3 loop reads CASSLARTSADTQYF. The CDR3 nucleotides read TGTGCCAGCAGCTTAGCTCGCACTAGTGCCGATACGCAGTATTTT.